This T cell receptor beta chain is from a study of cytomegalovirus exposure and HLA in healthy donors. Study overall: There were more than 350 genotyped donors. Of these, roughly 80% fell in the genetic ancestry cluster associated with self-reported Caucasian donors.

Notes on the study in general: Apart from CMV serostatus, no immune exposure information was available. Later analysis indicated greater clonal expansion among HLA-associated TCR beta chains than among equally common other chains.

On this clone: The antigen is unknown.

V dropped 4 bases and J dropped 2 bases, with 12 bases sitting between them. The CDR3 covers 16 residues. CDR1 and CDR2 (germline): MGHRA, YSYEKL. The PCR made use of 60 Vbeta and 13 Jbeta primers. Per the original methods: Unique TCR beta chains numbered roughly 80 million in a later analysis, with some 9.9 million shared. Profiling relied on immunoSEQ multiplex PCR, and the TCRdb table lists in-frame clones only, not all of them. That table supplies the V and J calls and clone size; D and trimming were determined from the DNA. The sample includes some 150,000 clones, over 80% of them seen just once.

The sequencing input was PBMCs. This sequence was found in a female donor in good health and CMV-seronegative. V usage is TRBV4-1 and J usage is TRBJ2-6; D unresolved. The DNA for the CDR3 is TGCGCCAGCAGCCCCCGGAGTACCACTGGGGCCAACGTCCTGACTTTC. Its translation is CASSPRSTTGANVLTF.